This TCR beta chain was retrieved from a study of identical twins. Study-wide findings and caveats: Compared with models, monozygotic twins showed more out-of-frame TCR alpha sharing.

A word on this clonotype: Its antigen remains unknown.

V shed 5 bases, J shed 7 bases, and the junction held 10 bases outside the gene matches. This CDR3 comprises 17 residues. A universal primer site was added by template switching, and unique molecular identifiers were carried by the cDNA. TCRdb independently ran MiXCR on the 5' RACE reads; one entry per CDR3 protein. This sample carries approximately 1.8 million distinct CDR3 sequences, under 35% of them seen once, and the ten largest clones take less than 0.35%. The V and J genes are TRBV12-3 or TRBV12-4 and TRBJ2-1; 14 bases line up with TRBD2. The sample comprised cord blood. The clonotype was recovered from a newborn girl in good health. The CDR3 DNA is TGTGCCAGCAGTATCCGACTAGCGGGAGGGCCGGGGAATGAGCAGTTCTTC. It translates to CASSIRLAGGPGNEQFF.